These T cell receptor beta chains were read from a single sample in a study of shared clonotypes between healthy human individuals. Profiled with immunoSEQ multiplex PCR; TCRdb holds only in-frame clones, not every one. The sample records over 2 million clones, less than 95% being singletons. Sequenced: naive CD8+ T cells sorted from blood. The origin of the receptors is a man between 18 and 29 years old in good health. CDR3s include the opening cysteine and the closing phenylalanine or tryptophan. Fields, in order: V gene, J gene, D gene, clone size, CDR3 length, CDR3 protein, CDR3 DNA. A D gene is named only where the DNA matches it firmly. Where a row states a size, it is once, few, many or the class of an expanded clone; other rows omit it.

V: TRBV28; J: TRBJ1-4; D: NA; size: NA; length: 14; CDR3: CASSLDTGNEKLFF; DNA: TGTGCCAGCAGTTTGGACACCGGTAATGAAAAACTGTTTTTT
V: TRBV29-1; J: TRBJ1-1; D: TRBD1; size: NA; length: 15; CDR3: CSVEDQAGGPTEAFF; DNA: TGCAGCGTTGAAGATCAGGCAGGGGGGCCGACTGAAGCTTTCTTT
V: TRBV2; J: TRBJ2-1; D: TRBD2; size: NA; length: 14; CDR3: CASSGTSDYNEQFF; DNA: TGTGCCAGCAGTGGGACTAGCGACTACAATGAGCAGTTCTTC
V: TRBV15; J: TRBJ1-4; D: NA; size: NA; length: 16; CDR3: CATSRDMGGFGEKLFF; DNA: TGTGCCACCAGCAGAGATATGGGGGGGTTCGGCGAAAAACTGTTTTTT
V: TRBV30; J: TRBJ2-7; D: NA; size: NA; length: 11; CDR3: CAWSVAYEQYF; DNA: TGTGCCTGGAGTGTTGCGTACGAGCAGTACTTC
V: TRBV30; J: TRBJ2-2; D: NA; size: many; length: 14; CDR3: CAWSRLLGTGELFF; DNA: TGTGCCTGGAGTAGACTCCTAGGAACCGGGGAGCTGTTTTTT
V: TRBV11-2; J: TRBJ2-7; D: TRBD1; size: NA; length: 15; CDR3: CASSLGRDRVDEQYF; DNA: TGTGCCAGCAGCTTAGGCCGGGACAGGGTGGACGAGCAGTACTTC
V: TRBV5-6; J: TRBJ2-1; D: NA; size: NA; length: 12; CDR3: CASSFQDNEQFF; DNA: TGTGCCAGCAGCTTTCAGGACAATGAGCAGTTCTTC
V: TRBV28; J: TRBJ2-7; D: NA; size: NA; length: 16; CDR3: CASSPVNKGGKDEQYF; DNA: TGTGCCAGCAGTCCCGTAAATAAGGGGGGAAAAGACGAGCAGTACTTC
V: TRBV7-2; J: TRBJ1-4; D: TRBD1; size: NA; length: 15; CDR3: CASSVDREGDEKLFF; DNA: TGTGCCAGCAGCGTGGACAGGGAGGGGGATGAAAAACTGTTTTTT
V: TRBV27; J: TRBJ1-1; D: TRBD1; size: NA; length: 13; CDR3: CASSGTAWLQAFF; DNA: TGTGCCAGCTCTGGGACAGCGTGGCTTCAAGCTTTCTTT
V: TRBV27; J: TRBJ2-7; D: NA; size: NA; length: 11; CDR3: CASGGFYEQYF; DNA: TGTGCCAGCGGAGGGTTCTACGAGCAGTACTTC
V: TRBV19; J: TRBJ2-5; D: NA; size: NA; length: 13; CDR3: CASSPAEKETQYF; DNA: TGTGCCAGTAGTCCGGCAGAAAAAGAGACCCAGTACTTC
V: TRBV6-6; J: TRBJ2-7; D: NA; size: NA; length: 15; CDR3: CASRPESGFSYEQYF; DNA: TGTGCCAGCAGGCCAGAATCGGGTTTCAGCTACGAGCAGTACTTC
V: TRBV11-2; J: TRBJ2-1; D: TRBD2; size: NA; length: 12; CDR3: CASSRLAYEQFF; DNA: TGTGCCAGCAGCCGACTAGCTTACGAGCAGTTCTTC
V: TRBV9; J: TRBJ2-1; D: TRBD2; size: NA; length: 16; CDR3: CASSVPGLAAYNEQFF; DNA: TGTGCCAGCAGCGTTCCGGGACTAGCGGCCTACAATGAGCAGTTCTTC
V: TRBV19; J: TRBJ1-1; D: NA; size: NA; length: 15; CDR3: CASSIGAHLNTEAFF; DNA: TGTGCCAGTAGTATTGGGGCGCACTTGAACACTGAAGCTTTCTTT
V: TRBV5-1; J: TRBJ2-1; D: TRBD1; size: NA; length: 15; CDR3: CASSLGQGARDEQFF; DNA: TGCGCCAGCAGCTTGGGACAGGGGGCGCGGGATGAGCAGTTCTTC
V: TRBV6-1; J: TRBJ1-5; D: NA; size: NA; length: 15; CDR3: CASSEWVGGDQPQHF; DNA: TGTGCCAGCAGTGAATGGGTGGGAGGGGATCAGCCCCAGCATTTT
V: TRBV6-1; J: TRBJ2-3; D: NA; size: NA; length: 13; CDR3: CASSLLRTDTQYF; DNA: TGTGCCAGCAGTCTCCTACGCACAGATACGCAGTATTTT
V: TRBV6-7; J: TRBJ1-3; D: NA; size: few; length: 15; CDR3: CASSYSGSSGNTIYF; DNA: TGTGCCAGCAGTTACTCGGGCAGCTCTGGAAACACCATATATTTT
V: TRBV7-9; J: TRBJ2-5; D: TRBD2; size: NA; length: 17; CDR3: CASSPPMTGGYQETQYF; DNA: TGTGCCAGCAGCCCTCCGATGACGGGGGGTTACCAAGAGACCCAGTACTTC
V: TRBV5-6; J: TRBJ2-2; D: TRBD1; size: NA; length: 15; CDR3: CASSLRQGVPGELFF; DNA: TGTGCCAGCAGCTTGAGACAGGGGGTTCCCGGGGAGCTGTTTTTT
V: TRBV15; J: TRBJ1-5; D: TRBD1; size: NA; length: 15; CDR3: CATSRGGTDNQPQHF; DNA: TGTGCCACCAGCAGAGGCGGGACAGACAATCAGCCCCAGCATTTT
V: TRBV18; J: TRBJ1-2; D: TRBD1; size: NA; length: 15; CDR3: CASSLGQGFEYGYTF; DNA: TGTGCCAGCTCATTGGGACAGGGGTTTGAATATGGCTACACCTTC
V: TRBV10-2; J: TRBJ2-7; D: TRBD1; size: NA; length: 13; CDR3: CATAGTAPYEQYF; DNA: TGCGCCACTGCCGGGACAGCTCCTTACGAGCAGTACTTC
V: TRBV2; J: TRBJ2-7; D: TRBD1; size: NA; length: 16; CDR3: CASTRTGALTTYEQYF; DNA: TGTGCCAGCACCAGGACAGGGGCCCTTACCACCTACGAGCAGTACTTC